This T cell receptor beta chain was identified during a study of OX40 agonist ivuxolimab in advanced cancers. Findings and limits, study-wide: Antigen specificity remained undetermined for the expanded peripheral T cells.

Clones were sequenced by immunoSEQ multiplex PCR, and TCRdb holds only the in-frame ones, with some missing. The sample lists tens of thousands of clones, 75% to 90% occurring once. Concerning this clone itself: Its antigen is not known.

The germline CDR1 and CDR2 sequences are SGHTA and FQGNSA. Between the trimmed V and J ends, which lost 1 base and 4 bases, there was a span of 11 bases. The CDR3 spans 15 residues. The source material was CD4+ or CD8+ T cells sorted from blood, sampled in a trial of the OX40 agonist ivuxolimab. The gene calls are TRBV7-2 and TRBJ2-1; D may correspond to TRBD1 or TRBD2 (5 bases each). This TCR came from an adult with an advanced solid tumor such as melanoma, head and neck, liver or kidney cancer. The CDR3 DNA reads as TGTGCCAGCAGCTTAGGAGGGGCAACTTACAATGAGCAGTTCTTC. Amino acid sequence: CASSLGGATYNEQFF. The whole variable domain, filled in from reference TRBV7-2 and TRBJ2-1, reads GAGVSQSPSNKVTEKGKDVELRCDPISGHTALYWYRQSLGQGLEFLIYFQGNSAPDKSGLPSDRFSAERTGGSVSTLTIQRTQQEDSAVYLCASSLGGATYNEQFFGPGTRLTVL.